The T cell receptor (beta chain) described here comes from a study of T-cell reconstitution after alpha-beta-depleted transplantation in children. Study-wide findings and caveats: In some patients, recipient T cells and intrathymic progenitors surviving conditioning explained high day-60 diversity. Expanded graft clones numbering several hundred reportedly gave rise to alpha-beta T cells about two months after transplant. After one year, T-cell counts and TCRbeta diversity mostly came from new T cells.

Preparing the TCRbeta library involved the use of unique molecular identifiers. TCRdb recomputed calls from the PCR reads with MiXCR, one row per CDR3 protein. The sample lists some 290,000 distinct CDR3 sequences; about a quarter were seen once. This clonotype occurred a few times. What it binds is unknown. V was cut by 3 bases and J by 9 bases, with 6 bases left in between. Looked up from germline, CDR1 is SQVTM and CDR2 is ANQGSEA. This CDR3 has 10 amino acids. This clonotype originated in a male patient between 5 and 17 years old who had a stem cell transplant for acute lymphoblastic leukemia, so the T cells may come from the graft donor. The material was PBMCs, mostly from graft donor cells, obtained 180 days after TCRalphabeta/CD19-depleted stem cell transplant. The chain carries TRBV29-1 and TRBJ2-1; D remains unclear. The CDR3 region has the DNA TGCAGCGTTGATGAGGCTGAGCAGTTCTTC. Amino acids: CSVDEAEQFF.